A single sample gave rise to the 5 T cell receptor beta chains below, sequenced in a study of cytomegalovirus exposure and HLA in healthy donors. Primers included in the PCR were 60 Vbeta and 13 Jbeta primers. The data were produced by immunoSEQ multiplex PCR, yet TCRdb's version contains in-frame clones alone and is incomplete. This listing includes about 170,000 clones. The sample taken for sequencing was PBMCs. Every receptor here comes from a woman in her fifties or sixties in good health and CMV-seronegative.

The rearrangement joins TRBV2 to TRBJ2-6; D is possibly TRBD1 (6 bases). CDR1 and CDR2 from the germline V gene are SNHLY and FYNNEI. This CDR3 is 14 amino acids long. V was trimmed by 11 bases and J by 4 bases, leaving 15 bases between them. The CDR3 loop is CAALGGGGANVLTF. In DNA form, the CDR3 reads TGTGCCGCCCTTGGGGGCGGGGGGGCCAACGTCCTGACTTTC.

The rearrangement joins TRBV6-6 to TRBJ2-5, with 10 bases identical to TRBD1. V shed 6 bases and J 11 bases; nucleotides not matched to a gene: 12. Germline V CDR1 and CDR2: MNHNY, SVGAGI (reference sequence). This CDR3 is built from 14 residues. CDR3 protein: CASSPQGQGREQYF. DNA for the CDR3: TGTGCCAGCAGCCCTCAGGGACAGGGGCGGGAGCAGTACTTC.

The chain joins TRBV14 to TRBJ2-7; 7 bases agree with TRBD2. The junction had 10 bases not matched to a gene; V was cut back by 4 bases and J by 4 bases. This CDR3 region has 15 residues. Germline V gene data show CDR1 as SGHDN and CDR2 as FVKESK. CDR3 sequence: CASSPLGEGPYEQYF. As DNA, the CDR3 is TGTGCCAGCAGCCCCCTAGGGGAGGGACCTTACGAGCAGTACTTC.

This chain links TRBV7-9 with TRBJ2-7; D is uncertain. V gave up 4 bases and J gave up 5 bases, with 9 bases separating them. Per the germline V gene, CDR1 is SEHNR and CDR2 is FQNEAQ (reference sequence). The CDR3 is made up of 12 amino acids. The CDR3 region is CASSSLVDEQYF. The DNA of the CDR3 is TGTGCCAGCAGCTCACTCGTCGACGAGCAGTACTTC.

The rearrangement uses TRBV7-9 and TRBJ2-7; TRBD1 matches 7 bases. V shed 5 bases and J 1 base; nucleotides not matched to a gene: 8. From germline, CDR1 is SEHNR and CDR2 FQNEAQ (reference sequence). The CDR3 is 15 amino acids. CDR3 DNA: TGTGCCAGCAGCGCTGGGACAGTTTTTTCCTACGAGCAGTACTTC. Encoded protein: CASSAGTVFSYEQYF.